The clone carrying this TCR beta chain was found once. Its antigen is not known. V dropped 5 bases and J dropped 6 bases, with 9 bases sitting between them. This CDR3 contains 11 residues. Per the germline V gene, CDR1 is SGHRS and CDR2 is YFSETQ. These data come from a study of blood T cells in healthy people across ages. General observations from the study: Unsorted PBMCs prevented conclusive naive versus antigen-experienced comparison.

A second about 7 to 11 cycle PCR used barcoded and J-beta primers. TCRdb used MiXCR to reprocess the 5' RACE reads, holding one entry per CDR3 protein. The sample holds more than 1.4 million distinct CDR3 sequences, roughly 40% seen once. The sequenced material came from blood. The chain combines TRBV5-1 with TRBJ2-7; the D is unclear. The clonotype comes from a young woman in good health. The CDR3 spells CASSGHSEQYF. In DNA form, the CDR3 reads TGCGCCAGCAGTGGGCATTCCGAGCAGTACTTC.